The subject of this entry is one T cell receptor (beta chain). Its cognate antigen is unknown. The source of the sample is a study of cytomegalovirus exposure and HLA in healthy donors. General study results and limits: TRBV6-2, TRBV6-3 and some other V segments were excluded as indistinguishable.

Between the trimmed V and J ends, which lost 4 bases and 8 bases, there was a span of 17 bases. CDR1 is MDHEN and CDR2 is SYDVKM in the germline V gene. The CDR3 length is 15 residues. Amplification used 60 Vbeta primers and 13 Jbeta primers. Profiling relied on immunoSEQ multiplex PCR, and the TCRdb table lists in-frame clones only, not all of them. Of over 45,000 clones in the sample, over 75% are singletons; the top ten hold over 2%. The rearrangement uses TRBV28 and TRBJ1-4; D possibly corresponds to TRBD1 (5 bases). The specimen was PBMCs. The receptor's source is a boy younger than 18 in good health and CMV-seropositive. The CDR3 DNA reads TGTGCCAGCAGTTCTGGTATCGGGGGTAGGGAAAAACTGTTTTTT. Translated: CASSSGIGGREKLFF.